These T cell receptor beta chains were read from a single sample in a study of blood T cell repertoires in COVID-19. Sequenced by immunoSEQ multiplex PCR; TCRdb stores in-frame clones only, minus some. The top ten clones hold around 3.6% of a sample with some 290,000 clones, more than 85% of them seen once. The source material was peripheral blood. The receptors shown here come from a man between 18 and 29 years old with active or convalescent COVID-19. CDR3s include the opening cysteine and the closing phenylalanine or tryptophan. A D gene is named only where the DNA matches it firmly. Clone size, where shown, is once, few, many, or a class for clones that have expanded.

CDR3 DNA: TGCGCCAGCAGCCAAGAAGCAGGGACTTACAATGAGCAGTTCTTC
CDR3 protein: CASSQEAGTYNEQFF
V gene: TRBV4-3
J gene: TRBJ2-1
clone size: NA
D gene: NA

CDR3 DNA: TGTGCCACCGTGACGTTCGGGGGTAGTGACTATGGCTACACCTTC
CDR3 protein: CATVTFGGSDYGYTF
V gene: TRBV2
J gene: TRBJ1-2
clone size: NA
D gene: NA

CDR3 DNA: TGTGCCAGCAGCCAAGACATAATAGGTCCTAGCGGGAGTGGAGATACGCAGTATTTT
CDR3 protein: CASSQDIIGPSGSGDTQYF
V gene: TRBV4-2
J gene: TRBJ2-3
clone size: NA
D gene: TRBD2

CDR3 DNA: TGCGCCAGCAGCCTCGGGACAGGAGAGACCCAGTACTTC
CDR3 protein: CASSLGTGETQYF
V gene: TRBV5-1
J gene: TRBJ2-5
clone size: NA
D gene: TRBD1

CDR3 DNA: TGTGCCAGCAGCGCCGGGACAGGGGGATTAGCTTTCTTT
CDR3 protein: CASSAGTGGLAFF
V gene: TRBV9
J gene: TRBJ1-1
clone size: NA
D gene: TRBD1

CDR3 DNA: TGCGCCAGCAGCCTGGGGTCGGAGGGATATGGCTACACCTTC
CDR3 protein: CASSLGSEGYGYTF
V gene: TRBV4-3
J gene: TRBJ1-2
clone size: NA
D gene: NA

CDR3 DNA: TGTGCCAGCAGACAGGGCGAATCTGGAAACACCATATATTTT
CDR3 protein: CASRQGESGNTIYF
V gene: TRBV3-1/TRBV3-2
J gene: TRBJ1-3
clone size: NA
D gene: NA

CDR3 DNA: TGTGCCAGCAGCCAGAACTATGGCTACACCTTC
CDR3 protein: CASSQNYGYTF
V gene: TRBV12-3/TRBV12-4
J gene: TRBJ1-2
clone size: NA
D gene: NA

CDR3 DNA: TGTGCCACCCGGACTCCCCAAGAGACCCAGTACTTC
CDR3 protein: CATRTPQETQYF
V gene: TRBV19
J gene: TRBJ2-5
clone size: NA
D gene: NA

CDR3 DNA: TGTGCCTGCCGCCGCGGAAATGTGATGAACACTGAAGCTTTCTTT
CDR3 protein: CACRRGNVMNTEAFF
V gene: TRBV30
J gene: TRBJ1-1
clone size: NA
D gene: NA

CDR3 DNA: TGTGCCAGCTCACCTCTGACAGGGGGCTACGAGCAGTACTTC
CDR3 protein: CASSPLTGGYEQYF
V gene: TRBV18
J gene: TRBJ2-7
clone size: once
D gene: TRBD1

CDR3 DNA: TGTGCCAGCTCACCCGAACAGGGTGACAATCAGCCCCAGCATTTT
CDR3 protein: CASSPEQGDNQPQHF
V gene: TRBV18
J gene: TRBJ1-5
clone size: NA
D gene: NA

CDR3 DNA: TGTGCCAGCAGTGAACTAGGCGGGCGTGATGAGCAGTTCTTC
CDR3 protein: CASSELGGRDEQFF
V gene: TRBV2
J gene: TRBJ2-1
clone size: few
D gene: NA

CDR3 DNA: TGTGCCAGCAGTTGGGGGGTTTCGAACACCGGGGAGCTGTTTTTT
CDR3 protein: CASSWGVSNTGELFF
V gene: TRBV6-5
J gene: TRBJ2-2
clone size: NA
D gene: NA

CDR3 DNA: TGTGCCAGCAGCCCACTAGCGAGAGCCTATACGCAGTATTTT
CDR3 protein: CASSPLARAYTQYF
V gene: TRBV6-5
J gene: TRBJ2-3
clone size: NA
D gene: TRBD2

CDR3 DNA: TGTGCCAGCAGCCCTGGAGGTGGTCACCCCAATCAGCCCCAGCATTTT
CDR3 protein: CASSPGGGHPNQPQHF
V gene: TRBV21-1
J gene: TRBJ1-5
clone size: NA
D gene: NA

CDR3 DNA: TGTGCCAGCAGCGAGATTTCTGGGGCCAACGTCCTGACTTTC
CDR3 protein: CASSEISGANVLTF
V gene: TRBV3-1/TRBV3-2
J gene: TRBJ2-6
clone size: once
D gene: NA

CDR3 DNA: TGTGCCATCAGTGAGAAGGGACTGCACTACGAGCAGTACTTC
CDR3 protein: CAISEKGLHYEQYF
V gene: TRBV10-3
J gene: TRBJ2-7
clone size: NA
D gene: NA

CDR3 DNA: TGTGCCAGTAGAAGGGGGCCGAACACTGAAGCTTTCTTT
CDR3 protein: CASRRGPNTEAFF
V gene: TRBV19
J gene: TRBJ1-1
clone size: few
D gene: TRBD1

CDR3 DNA: TGTGCCAGCACCTCGGAGGGAAGCTCCTATAATTCACCCCTCCACTTT
CDR3 protein: CASTSEGSSYNSPLHF
V gene: TRBV7-9
J gene: TRBJ1-6
clone size: once
D gene: NA

CDR3 DNA: TGTGCCAGCAGTCCTCAAATAGAGGCTGGGGAGCAGTTCTTC
CDR3 protein: CASSPQIEAGEQFF
V gene: TRBV9
J gene: TRBJ2-1
clone size: NA
D gene: NA

CDR3 DNA: TGTGCCAGCAGCTCGGGGGGGACAGGGATCGGAGAGACCCAGTACTTC
CDR3 protein: CASSSGGTGIGETQYF
V gene: TRBV5-6
J gene: TRBJ2-5
clone size: NA
D gene: NA

CDR3 DNA: TGTGCCAGCAGCTTACCAGAAAACATTCAGTACTTC
CDR3 protein: CASSLPENIQYF
V gene: TRBV7-9
J gene: TRBJ2-4
clone size: NA
D gene: NA

CDR3 DNA: TGTGCCAGCAGTGAATCCAGCTCCTATAATTCACCCCTCCACTTT
CDR3 protein: CASSESSSYNSPLHF
V gene: TRBV2
J gene: TRBJ1-6
clone size: NA
D gene: NA

CDR3 DNA: TGTGCCAGCAGCTTGGATTTGACAGCTGGCACAGATACGCAGTATTTT
CDR3 protein: CASSLDLTAGTDTQYF
V gene: TRBV5-8
J gene: TRBJ2-3
clone size: NA
D gene: NA

CDR3 DNA: TGTGCCAGCAGCCAACCCCAGGGGGAAGAGACCCAGTACTTC
CDR3 protein: CASSQPQGEETQYF
V gene: TRBV7-9
J gene: TRBJ2-5
clone size: NA
D gene: TRBD1

CDR3 DNA: TGCGCCAGCAGACGTACCGGGAGTACGAACACTGAAGCTTTCTTT
CDR3 protein: CASRRTGSTNTEAFF
V gene: TRBV5-1
J gene: TRBJ1-1
clone size: NA
D gene: NA

CDR3 DNA: TGTGCCAGCAGTGACTCCGGACAGGGTATGGATGAGCAGTTCTTC
CDR3 protein: CASSDSGQGMDEQFF
V gene: TRBV6-4
J gene: TRBJ2-1
clone size: NA
D gene: TRBD1

CDR3 DNA: TGTGCCTGGAGTTTTGCGGACTACGAGCAGTACTTC
CDR3 protein: CAWSFADYEQYF
V gene: TRBV30
J gene: TRBJ2-7
clone size: NA
D gene: NA

CDR3 DNA: TGTGCCAGTAGTAATGGCAGGGGGGCAGAGACCCAGTACTTC
CDR3 protein: CASSNGRGAETQYF
V gene: TRBV19
J gene: TRBJ2-5
clone size: NA
D gene: NA

CDR3 DNA: TGTGCCACCAGCAGGTTGGGGGCGTACAATGAGCAGTTCTTC
CDR3 protein: CATSRLGAYNEQFF
V gene: TRBV15
J gene: TRBJ2-1
clone size: NA
D gene: NA

CDR3 DNA: TGTGCCAGCAATCAGGGGGCGGACACTGAAGCTTTCTTT
CDR3 protein: CASNQGADTEAFF
V gene: TRBV2
J gene: TRBJ1-1
clone size: NA
D gene: TRBD1

CDR3 DNA: TGTGCCAGCAGCCAAAGGGCGGGGACGGGCTATGGCTACACCTTC
CDR3 protein: CASSQRAGTGYGYTF
V gene: TRBV3-1/TRBV3-2
J gene: TRBJ1-2
clone size: NA
D gene: NA

CDR3 DNA: TGTGCCAGCAGTGCGACAGGGCACACAGGAGGCTACACCTTC
CDR3 protein: CASSATGHTGGYTF
V gene: TRBV27
J gene: TRBJ1-2
clone size: NA
D gene: TRBD1

CDR3 DNA: TGTGCCTGGAGTGCCCTTGGGGCTAACACCGGGGAGCTGTTTTTT
CDR3 protein: CAWSALGANTGELFF
V gene: TRBV30
J gene: TRBJ2-2
clone size: NA
D gene: NA

CDR3 DNA: TGTGCCAGCAGCGCTAGCGGGGGATGGAGGGATACGCAGTATTTT
CDR3 protein: CASSASGGWRDTQYF
V gene: TRBV7-3
J gene: TRBJ2-3
clone size: NA
D gene: TRBD2

CDR3 DNA: TGTGCCAGCAGTTCAGAGGTAATGGGGCCCCAGCATTTT
CDR3 protein: CASSSEVMGPQHF
V gene: TRBV6-5
J gene: TRBJ1-5
clone size: NA
D gene: NA

CDR3 DNA: TGTGCCAGCTTAGCTCTCGGGGTGCAGTTCTTC
CDR3 protein: CASLALGVQFF
V gene: TRBV11-2
J gene: TRBJ2-1
clone size: NA
D gene: NA

CDR3 DNA: TGTGCCAGCAGGCCAGGGGCGGGCAATCAGCCCCAGCATTTT
CDR3 protein: CASRPGAGNQPQHF
V gene: TRBV25-1
J gene: TRBJ1-5
clone size: NA
D gene: NA